The 14 T cell receptor beta chains below were found in one sample sequenced in a study of T cells in Graves' hyperthyroidism and ophthalmopathy. TCR beta CDR3 regions were amplified from RNA. An initial round of RT-PCR targeting the TCR CDR3 relied on the HTBI primer set. A single record per CDR3 protein comes from TCRdb applying MiXCR to the multiplex PCR reads. The table includes 250,000 to 300,000 distinct CDR3 sequences, roughly 13% detected once. The sample consisted of blood. The source of these receptors is a woman between 35 and 50 years old with Graves' hyperthyroidism.

In its sample, this clonotype was seen many times. The chain combines TRBV28 with TRBJ2-7; no definite D call. V shed 5 bases and J shed 3 bases, with 17 bases lying between them. The CDR3 covers 15 residues. The V gene's germline CDR1 is MDHEN and CDR2 SYDVKM. Here the CDR3 reads CASSRSARGLYEQYF. The DNA of the CDR3 is TGTGCCAGCAGTCGATCTGCGCGCGGCCTCTACGAGCAGTACTTC. Together with reference TRBV28 and TRBJ2-7, the CDR3 gives the full variable domain: DVKVTQSSRYLVKRTGEKVFLECVQDMDHENMFWYRQDPGLGLRLIYFSYDVKMKEKGDIPEGYSVSREKKERFSLILESASTNQTSMYLCASSRSARGLYEQYFGPGTRLTVT.

This clonotype was counted many times. This chain links TRBV6-1 with TRBJ2-6, with TRBD1 identical over 9 bases. After removal of 5 bases from V and 3 bases from J, the junction contained 5 bases not matched to a gene. The CDR3 runs 16 residues. CDR1 is MNHNS, CDR2 SASEGT, per germline. The CDR3 reads CASSTGGGVGANVLTF. CDR3 coding DNA: TGTGCCAGCAGTACAGGGGGCGGAGTTGGGGCCAACGTCCTGACTTTC.

This clonotype was seen at least ten times. This CDR3 is CASRLGTGRYEQYF. The CDR3 DNA reads TGTGCCAGCAGGCTAGGGACAGGGAGGTACGAGCAGTACTTC. The V and J genes are TRBV6-1 and TRBJ2-7, with 9 bases matching TRBD1. Looked up from germline, CDR1 is MNHNS and CDR2 is SASEGT. The V and J ends lost 6 bases and 4 bases, in that order; junction bases with no gene match: 7. This CDR3 is 14 amino acids long.

This clonotype was seen ten or more times. The J gene is TRBJ1-2, the V gene TRBV12-3 or TRBV12-4; the D gene is possibly TRBD1 (5 bases). CDR3 length: 13 residues. Trimming shortened V by 7 bases and J by 3 bases, and 12 bases separated the two germline ends. The CDR3 nucleotides read TGTGCCAGCACCTCCAGGGCCTACTATGGCTACACCTTC. Its translation: CASTSRAYYGYTF.

This clonotype occurred many times. The chain carries TRBV28 and TRBJ2-1; no clear D. V gave up 4 bases and J gave up 6 bases, with 4 bases separating them. CDR1 MDHEN and CDR2 SYDVKM come from the germline V gene. This CDR3 is 11 amino acids long. The CDR3 sequence is CASSYGNEQFF. As DNA, the CDR3 is TGTGCCAGCAGTTACGGCAATGAGCAGTTCTTC. Supplemented by reference TRBV28 and TRBJ2-1, the full variable domain reads DVKVTQSSRYLVKRTGEKVFLECVQDMDHENMFWYRQDPGLGLRLIYFSYDVKMKEKGDIPEGYSVSREKKERFSLILESASTNQTSMYLCASSYGNEQFFGPGTRLTVL.

This clonotype has a count of ten or more. The V call is TRBV12-3 or TRBV12-4, the J call TRBJ1-1; 7 nucleotides align to TRBD1. Losses at the gene ends were 0 bases for V and 4 bases for J; bases not matched to a gene: 5. The CDR3 has 15 amino acids. CDR3 sequence reads: CASSLARGQGTEAFF. The CDR3 region has the DNA TGTGCCAGCAGTTTAGCGAGGGGGCAGGGCACTGAAGCTTTCTTT.

This clonotype was seen at least ten times. CDR3 region: CASSLRDSNQPQHF. CDR3 sequence (DNA): TGTGCCAGCAGTTTAAGGGATAGCAATCAGCCCCAGCATTTT. The chain couples TRBV28 to TRBJ1-5; D not certain. Germline lookup yields CDR1 MDHEN and CDR2 SYDVKM. Trimming pared 2 bases from V and 0 bases from J, leaving 5 bases between. The CDR3 totals 14 residues.

This clonotype was seen many times. The chain recombines TRBV10-3 with TRBJ2-1; 8 nucleotides agree with TRBD1. CDR3 length: 15 amino acids. CDR1 and CDR2 from the germline V gene are ENHRY and SYGVKD. The ends lost 2 bases at V and 8 bases at J; junction bases unmatched: 8. CDR3 sequence: CAISEGQGLLYEQFF. The CDR3 DNA sequence: TGTGCCATCAGTGAGGGACAGGGTTTGCTGTATGAGCAGTTCTTC.

This clonotype has only a few counts. The CDR3 sequence is CASSEDRRAGNIQYF. In nucleotides, the CDR3 is TGTGCCAGCAGCGAGGACAGGAGGGCGGGAAACATTCAGTACTTC. The chain employs TRBV6-1 and TRBJ2-4, with D perhaps TRBD1 (7 bases). Trimming shortened V by 6 bases and J by 6 bases, and 18 bases separated the two germline ends. CDR1 and CDR2 (germline): MNHNS, SASEGT. This CDR3 contains 15 residues.

The V and J genes are TRBV6-1 and TRBJ2-3; D remains unclear. Deletions cut 5 bases from V and 5 bases from J, with 5 bases between. CDR1 is MNHNS, CDR2 SASEGT, per germline. The CDR3 extends over 11 amino acids. The CDR3 bases are TGTGCCAGCAGTATGAAAGATACGCAGTATTTT. Translated: CASSMKDTQYF.

This clonotype was seen a handful of times. The rearrangement uses TRBV29-1 and TRBJ2-1, with 10 bases fitting TRBD2. CDR1 SQVTM and CDR2 ANQGSEA come from the germline V gene. The CDR3 is 13 residues long. The CDR3 loop is CGSGTSVYNEQFF. The CDR3 DNA reads TGCGGCTCCGGGACTAGCGTTTACAATGAGCAGTTCTTC.

This clonotype was picked up many times. The rearrangement joins TRBV30 to TRBJ2-7; 8 nucleotides line up with TRBD1. CDR1 and CDR2 (germline): GTSNPN, SVGIG (reference sequence). The CDR3 covers 14 residues. Trimming removed 3 bases from V and 3 bases from J; junction bases left unmatched: 7. The CDR3 reads CAWRIQGVFYEQYF. DNA for the CDR3: TGTGCCTGGAGGATACAGGGGGTTTTCTACGAGCAGTACTTC.

This clonotype came up many times. V gene TRBV27 combines with J gene TRBJ2-7; D is possibly TRBD1 or TRBD2 (5 bases each). There are 15 residues in the CDR3. Trimming shortened V by 3 bases and J by 2 bases, and 14 bases separated the two germline ends. The V gene's germline CDR1 is MNHEY and CDR2 SMNVEV (reference sequence). This CDR3 reads CASSFSGTATYEQYF. The CDR3 region has the DNA TGTGCCAGCAGTTTTTCCGGGACGGCTACCTACGAGCAGTACTTC.

The V gene is TRBV7-2, the J gene TRBJ2-3; 11 nucleotides agree with TRBD1. Germline CDR1 is SGHTA and CDR2 is FQGNSA. The junction had 6 bases not matched to a gene; V was cut back by 1 base and J by 6 bases. The CDR3 length is 16 residues. The CDR3, as DNA: TGTGCCAGCAGCTTAGAAGGGACAGGGGGTAGGGATACGCAGTATTTT. It translates to CASSLEGTGGRDTQYF.